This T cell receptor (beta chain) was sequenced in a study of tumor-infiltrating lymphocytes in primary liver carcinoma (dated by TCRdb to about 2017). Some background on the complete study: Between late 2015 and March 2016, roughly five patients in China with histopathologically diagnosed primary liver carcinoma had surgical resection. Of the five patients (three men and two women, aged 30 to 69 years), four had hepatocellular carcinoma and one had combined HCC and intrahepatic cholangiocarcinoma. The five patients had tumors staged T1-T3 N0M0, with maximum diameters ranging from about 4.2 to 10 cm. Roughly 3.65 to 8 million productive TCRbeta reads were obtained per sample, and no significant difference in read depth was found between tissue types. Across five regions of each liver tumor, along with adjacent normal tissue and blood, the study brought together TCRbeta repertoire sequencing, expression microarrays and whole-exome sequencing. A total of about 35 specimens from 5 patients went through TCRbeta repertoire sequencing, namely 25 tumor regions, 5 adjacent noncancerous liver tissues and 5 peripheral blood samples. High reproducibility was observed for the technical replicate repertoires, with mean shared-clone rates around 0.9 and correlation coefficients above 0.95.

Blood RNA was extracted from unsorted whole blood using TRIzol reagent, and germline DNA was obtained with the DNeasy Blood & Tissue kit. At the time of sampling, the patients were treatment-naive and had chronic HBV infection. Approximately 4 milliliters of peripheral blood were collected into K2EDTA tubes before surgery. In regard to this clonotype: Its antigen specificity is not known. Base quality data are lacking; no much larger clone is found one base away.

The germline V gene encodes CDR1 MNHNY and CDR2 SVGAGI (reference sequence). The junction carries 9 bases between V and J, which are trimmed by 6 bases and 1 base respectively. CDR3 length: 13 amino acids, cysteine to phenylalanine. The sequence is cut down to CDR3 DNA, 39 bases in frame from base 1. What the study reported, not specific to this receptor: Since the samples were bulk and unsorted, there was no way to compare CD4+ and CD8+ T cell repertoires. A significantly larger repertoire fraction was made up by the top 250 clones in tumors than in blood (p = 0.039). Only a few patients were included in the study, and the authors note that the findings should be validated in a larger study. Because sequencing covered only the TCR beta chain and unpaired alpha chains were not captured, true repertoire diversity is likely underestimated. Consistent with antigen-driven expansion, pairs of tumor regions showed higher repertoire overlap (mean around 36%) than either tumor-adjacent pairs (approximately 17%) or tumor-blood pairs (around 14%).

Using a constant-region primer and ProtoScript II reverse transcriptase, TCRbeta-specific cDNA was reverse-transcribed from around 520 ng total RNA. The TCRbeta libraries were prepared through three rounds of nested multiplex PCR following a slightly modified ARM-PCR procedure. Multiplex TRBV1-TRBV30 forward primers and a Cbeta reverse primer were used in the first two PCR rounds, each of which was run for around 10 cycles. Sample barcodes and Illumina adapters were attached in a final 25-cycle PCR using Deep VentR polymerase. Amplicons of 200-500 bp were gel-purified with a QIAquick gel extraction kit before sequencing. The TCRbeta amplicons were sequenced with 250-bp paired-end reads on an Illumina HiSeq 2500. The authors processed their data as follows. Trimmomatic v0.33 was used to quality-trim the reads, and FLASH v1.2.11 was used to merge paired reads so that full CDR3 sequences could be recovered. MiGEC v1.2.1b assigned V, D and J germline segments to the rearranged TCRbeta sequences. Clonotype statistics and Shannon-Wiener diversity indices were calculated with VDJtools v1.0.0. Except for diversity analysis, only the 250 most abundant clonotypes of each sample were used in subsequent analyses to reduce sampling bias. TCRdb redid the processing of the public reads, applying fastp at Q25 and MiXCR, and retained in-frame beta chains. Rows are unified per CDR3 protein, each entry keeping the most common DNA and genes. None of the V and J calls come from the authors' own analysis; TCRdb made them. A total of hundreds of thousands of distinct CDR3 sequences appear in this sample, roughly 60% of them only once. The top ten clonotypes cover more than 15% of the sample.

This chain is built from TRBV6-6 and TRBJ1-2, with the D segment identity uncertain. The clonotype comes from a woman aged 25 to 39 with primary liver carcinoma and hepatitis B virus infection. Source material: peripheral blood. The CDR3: CASRRRNNYGYTF. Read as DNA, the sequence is TGTGCCAGCAGGAGACGGAATAACTATGGCTACACCTTC.